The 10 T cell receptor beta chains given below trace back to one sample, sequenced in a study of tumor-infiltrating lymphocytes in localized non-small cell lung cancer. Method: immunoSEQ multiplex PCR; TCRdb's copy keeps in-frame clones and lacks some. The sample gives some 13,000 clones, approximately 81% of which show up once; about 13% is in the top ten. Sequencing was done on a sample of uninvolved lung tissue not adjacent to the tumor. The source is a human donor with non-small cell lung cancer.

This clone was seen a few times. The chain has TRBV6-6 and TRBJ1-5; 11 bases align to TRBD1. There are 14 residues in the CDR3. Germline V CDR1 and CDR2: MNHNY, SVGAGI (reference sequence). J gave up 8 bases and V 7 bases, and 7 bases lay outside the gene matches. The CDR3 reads CASKPGQGGKPQHF. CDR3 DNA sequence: TGTGCCAGCAAACCGGGACAGGGGGGGAAGCCCCAGCATTTT.

As DNA, the CDR3 is TGTGCCAGCAGCCAAAACAGGAACGAGCAGTACTTC. Translated, it gives CASSQNRNEQYF. The chain uses TRBV11-3 and TRBJ2-7; the D gene is possibly TRBD1 (5 bases). The CDR3 consists of 12 residues. Germline-derived CDR1 and CDR2 are SGHNT and YENEEA. Deletions cut 5 bases from V and 5 bases from J, with 10 bases between.

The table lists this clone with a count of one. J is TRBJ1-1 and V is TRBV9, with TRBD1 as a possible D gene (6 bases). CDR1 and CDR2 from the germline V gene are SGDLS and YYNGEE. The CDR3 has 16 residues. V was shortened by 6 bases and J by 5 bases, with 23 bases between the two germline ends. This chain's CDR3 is CASTTTSDRSVTEAFF. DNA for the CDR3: TGTGCCAGCACCACAACCTCGGACAGAAGCGTGACTGAAGCTTTCTTT.

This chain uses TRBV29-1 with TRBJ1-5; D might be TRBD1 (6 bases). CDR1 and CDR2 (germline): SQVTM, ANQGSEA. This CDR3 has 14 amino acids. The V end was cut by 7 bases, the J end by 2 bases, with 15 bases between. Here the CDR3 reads CSAKGGAGNQPQHF. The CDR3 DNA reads TGCAGCGCCAAAGGGGGGGCGGGCAATCAGCCCCAGCATTTT. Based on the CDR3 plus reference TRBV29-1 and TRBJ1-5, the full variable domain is SAVISQKPSRDICQRGTSLTIQCQVDSQVTMMFWYRQQPGQSLTLIATANQGSEATYESGFVIDKFPISRPNLTFSTLTVSNMSPEDSSIYLCSAKGGAGNQPQHFGDGTRLSIL.

CDR3 DNA: TGTGCCAGCAGTTCCTCGACAGGGGGAGGCGGCTACACCTTC. The encoded protein is CASSSSTGGGGYTF. The V and J genes are TRBV27 and TRBJ1-2; TRBD1 matches 9 bases. Looked up from germline, CDR1 is MNHEY and CDR2 is SMNVEV (reference sequence). After removal of 4 bases from V and 8 bases from J, the junction contained 8 bases not matched to a gene. The CDR3 length is 14 residues.

CDR3 amino acids: CASSYGAGGGTGELFF. CDR3 sequence (DNA): TGTGCCAGCAGTTACGGAGCGGGGGGCGGCACCGGGGAGCTGTTTTTT. The rearrangement links TRBV6-5 to TRBJ2-2; 9 nucleotides agree with TRBD2. Trimming cost V 2 bases and J 4 bases; bases outside gene matches: 5. CDR3 length: 16 residues. Germline V CDR1 and CDR2: MNHEY, SVGAGI.

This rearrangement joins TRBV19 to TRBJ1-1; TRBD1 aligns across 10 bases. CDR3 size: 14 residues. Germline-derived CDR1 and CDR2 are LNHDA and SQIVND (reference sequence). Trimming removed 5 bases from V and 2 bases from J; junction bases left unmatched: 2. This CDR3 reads CASSATGGNTEAFF. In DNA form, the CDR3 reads TGTGCCAGTAGTGCGACAGGGGGCAACACTGAAGCTTTCTTT.

The CDR3 nucleotides are TGTGCCAGCAGCCAATCCAATGAGGGCAGCTCCTACAATGAGCAGTTCTTC. It encodes CASSQSNEGSSYNEQFF. The chain couples TRBV16 to TRBJ2-1, with a possible D match to TRBD2 (5 bases). Trimming left V 0 bases short and J 0 bases short, with 12 bases between. Germline assignment: CDR1 KGHSY and CDR2 FQNENV. This CDR3 region has 17 residues.

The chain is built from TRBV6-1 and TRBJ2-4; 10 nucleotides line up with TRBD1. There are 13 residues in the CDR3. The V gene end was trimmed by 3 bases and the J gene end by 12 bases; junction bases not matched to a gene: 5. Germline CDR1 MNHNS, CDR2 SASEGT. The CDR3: CASSDRDRGYQYF. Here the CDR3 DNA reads TGTGCCAGCAGTGACCGGGACAGGGGCTATCAGTACTTC.

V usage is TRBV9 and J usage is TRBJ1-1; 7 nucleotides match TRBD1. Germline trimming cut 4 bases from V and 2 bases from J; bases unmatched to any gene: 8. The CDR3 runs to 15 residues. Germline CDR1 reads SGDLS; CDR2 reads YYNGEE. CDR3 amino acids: CASSPSGQSNTEAFF. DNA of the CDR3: TGTGCCAGCAGCCCTTCGGGACAGTCCAACACTGAAGCTTTCTTT.